The entry that follows covers one T cell receptor beta chain sequence. Trimming removed 4 bases at V and 5 bases at J, with 13 bases between. This CDR3 has 14 amino acids. Germline V CDR1 and CDR2: SGDLS, YYNGEE. TCRdb's copy holds only in-frame clones and misses some; the assay was immunoSEQ multiplex PCR. This sample has 90,000 to 110,000 clones; roughly 90% occur once, and the top ten carry 2.5%. This record belongs to a study of T cell responses to AZD1222 COVID-19 vaccine. Turning to the study itself: Second doses were pooled across both intervals (about 4 or about 12 weeks).

The specimen comprised peripheral blood, sampled on day 0 of AZD1222 vaccination. The chain employs TRBV9 and TRBJ1-3; D is possibly TRBD1 (5 bases). This sequence was found in an adult in good health. CDR3 DNA sequence: TGTGCCAGCAGCCCACGGGGGGGTAGAAACACCATATATTTT. Encoded protein: CASSPRGGRNTIYF.